Listed below are T cell receptor beta chains from one sample, sequenced in a study of identical twins. TCRdb used MiXCR to reprocess the 5' RACE reads, holding one entry per CDR3 protein. Altogether about 480,000 distinct CDR3 sequences are present, over 12% being singletons, with the ten largest covering over 0.5%. These same records also appear under a second study, on yellow fever vaccine responses in identical twins.

The sample taken for sequencing was CD4+ T cells sorted from blood. The origin of the receptors is a woman between 18 and 29 years old in good health. The CDR3 runs from the conserved cysteine through the conserved F or W. The D gene is left open where the match is weak. The listing skips clone size in some rows; elsewhere it reads once, few, many or a size class.

V	J	size	D	CDR3	DNA
TRBV7-9	TRBJ2-2	.	TRBD1	CASSLVPRDRVTGELFF	TGTGCCAGCAGCTTAGTCCCCCGGGACAGGGTCACCGGGGAGCTGTTTTTT
TRBV2	TRBJ1-5	.	.	CASNPDSPGGNQPQHF	TGTGCCAGCAACCCGGACAGTCCCGGGGGGAATCAGCCCCAGCATTTT
TRBV18	TRBJ2-2	few	.	CASSPGPGELFF	TGTGCCAGCTCACCCGGGCCCGGGGAGCTGTTTTTT
TRBV4-3	TRBJ1-2	.	TRBD1	CASSLDRYNYGYTF	TGCGCCAGCAGCCTGGACAGGTACAACTATGGCTACACCTTC
TRBV20-1	TRBJ2-3	.	TRBD2	CSARDDGGGAADTQYF	TGCAGTGCTAGAGATGACGGCGGGGGGGCCGCAGATACGCAGTATTTT
TRBV20-1	TRBJ2-7	.	TRBD2	CSANPSGKDDEQYF	TGCAGTGCCAACCCTAGCGGGAAGGACGACGAGCAGTACTTC
TRBV2	TRBJ2-1	.	.	CASRDSRYNEQFF	TGTGCCAGCCGGGACTCACGCTACAATGAGCAGTTCTTC
TRBV29-1	TRBJ2-1	many	TRBD1	CSVAGTGIYNEQFF	TGCAGCGTTGCCGGGACAGGGATATACAATGAGCAGTTCTTC
TRBV6-5	TRBJ2-7	few	TRBD1	CASSYSRDRVYEQYF	TGTGCCAGCAGTTACTCCCGGGACAGGGTTTACGAGCAGTACTTC
TRBV20-1	TRBJ2-7	.	TRBD1	CSANRDRVDEQYF	TGCAGTGCTAACCGGGACAGGGTTGACGAGCAGTACTTC
TRBV7-2	TRBJ2-2	.	.	CASSLVAVRTGELFF	TGTGCCAGCAGCTTAGTGGCAGTGCGCACCGGGGAGCTGTTTTTT
TRBV12-3/TRBV12-4	TRBJ2-5	.	.	CASSLDQTQYF	TGTGCCAGCAGTTTAGACCAGACCCAGTACTTC
TRBV7-2	TRBJ2-7	few	.	CASSLIAAPAEQYF	TGTGCCAGCAGCTTGATAGCCGCCCCTGCCGAGCAGTACTTC
TRBV20-1	TRBJ2-2	.	.	CSARLAGAANTGELFF	TGCAGTGCTAGACTGGCGGGGGCCGCGAACACCGGGGAGCTGTTTTTT
TRBV27	TRBJ2-6	few	.	CASSFVAGANVLTF	TGTGCCAGCAGTTTTGTTGCTGGGGCCAACGTCCTGACTTTC
TRBV5-4	TRBJ2-3	.	TRBD2	CASSQELAGDPDTQYF	TGTGCCAGCAGCCAGGAACTAGCGGGAGATCCAGATACGCAGTATTTT
TRBV29-1	TRBJ1-2	few	.	CSVERHPGSGYTF	TGCAGCGTTGAAAGGCATCCTGGCTCTGGCTACACCTTC
TRBV30	TRBJ2-2	.	TRBD1	CAWSAIGGTGTGELFF	TGTGCCTGGAGTGCAATAGGGGGCACGGGCACCGGGGAGCTGTTTTTT
TRBV27	TRBJ2-7	few	TRBD2	CASSRSGMYEQYF	TGTGCCAGCAGCCGTAGCGGGATGTACGAGCAGTACTTC
TRBV18	TRBJ1-2	many	TRBD1	CASSPQPGQVYGYTF	TGTGCCAGCTCACCGCAGCCCGGACAGGTCTATGGCTACACCTTC
TRBV7-2	TRBJ2-5	.	TRBD1	CASSPQGTIGETQYF	TGTGCCAGCAGCCCACAGGGGACCATAGGAGAGACCCAGTACTTC
TRBV2	TRBJ2-7	few	TRBD2	CASNPSGTRYEQYF	TGTGCCAGCAATCCTAGCGGGACTCGTTACGAGCAGTACTTC
TRBV12-3/TRBV12-4	TRBJ2-3	many	.	CASSSGQISDTQYF	TGTGCCAGCAGTTCGGGACAAATTTCAGATACGCAGTATTTT
TRBV12-3/TRBV12-4	TRBJ2-2	many	.	CASSVGRGTGELFF	TGTGCCAGCAGTGTGGGACGGGGTACCGGGGAGCTGTTTTTT
TRBV7-9	TRBJ2-3	few	TRBD1	CASSLGDQGATDTQYF	TGTGCCAGCAGCTTAGGGGACCAGGGGGCAACAGATACGCAGTATTTT
TRBV3-1	TRBJ2-3	few	TRBD2	CASSRVQGLAGSTDTQYF	TGTGCCAGCAGCCGAGTCCAGGGACTAGCGGGAAGCACAGATACGCAGTATTTT
TRBV4-3	TRBJ2-1	once	.	CASSLLAGNEQFF	TGCGCCAGCAGCCTACTAGCAGGGAATGAGCAGTTCTTC
TRBV5-1	TRBJ2-1	many	.	CASSLLGREQFF	TGCGCCAGCAGCTTGTTAGGCCGTGAGCAGTTCTTC
TRBV4-3	TRBJ2-2	many	.	CASRRQENTGELFF	TGCGCCAGCAGACGGCAGGAGAACACCGGGGAGCTGTTTTTT
TRBV6-1	TRBJ2-1	many	TRBD2	CASSRGLAGGYNEQFF	TGCGCCAGCAGCCGGGGACTAGCGGGAGGTTACAATGAGCAGTTCTTC
TRBV20-1	TRBJ2-3	.	TRBD1	CSAMGQITDTQYF	TGCAGTGCTATGGGACAGATAACAGATACGCAGTATTTT
TRBV7-7	TRBJ2-2	.	TRBD2	CASSSLLAGGDTGELFF	TGTGCTAGCAGCTCCCTACTAGCGGGAGGGGACACCGGGGAGCTGTTTTTT
TRBV4-2	TRBJ2-7	few	.	CASSQDPGRGASEQYF	TGTGCCAGCAGCCAAGATCCAGGCAGGGGAGCTAGCGAGCAGTACTTC
TRBV11-2	TRBJ2-1	few	.	CASSRIAQGAGSYYNEQFF	TGTGCCAGCAGCCGCATCGCCCAGGGAGCCGGGAGTTACTACAATGAGCAGTTCTTC
TRBV20-1	TRBJ2-5	many	.	CSAPDSKAQETQYF	TGCAGTGCTCCTGACAGTAAAGCCCAAGAGACCCAGTACTTC
TRBV5-1	TRBJ2-7	few	.	CASSLESGEQYF	TGCGCCAGCAGCTTGGAGTCTGGCGAGCAGTACTTC
TRBV2	TRBJ2-5	few	TRBD2	CASRDGTSDQETQYF	TGTGCCAGCAGGGACGGGACTAGCGACCAAGAGACCCAGTACTTC
TRBV5-1	TRBJ2-7	many	.	CASSRGAYEQYF	TGCGCCAGCAGCAGGGGGGCCTACGAGCAGTACTTC
TRBV6-1	TRBJ2-3	.	.	CASSRTGSGTDTQYF	TGTGCCAGCAGTCGTACAGGGAGTGGCACAGATACGCAGTATTTT